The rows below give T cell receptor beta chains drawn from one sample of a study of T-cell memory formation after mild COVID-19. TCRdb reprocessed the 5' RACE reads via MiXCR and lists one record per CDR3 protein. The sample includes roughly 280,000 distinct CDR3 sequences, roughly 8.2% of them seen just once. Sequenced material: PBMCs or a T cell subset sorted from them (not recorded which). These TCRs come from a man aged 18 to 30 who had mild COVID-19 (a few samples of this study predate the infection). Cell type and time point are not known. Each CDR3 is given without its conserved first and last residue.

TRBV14,ASSQWGGINSPLH
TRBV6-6,ASRRGGFEQY
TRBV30,AWSTLIAGELF
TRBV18,ASSPQGDEQY
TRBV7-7,ASSLGVPGSTGELF
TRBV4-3,ASSHTEGYGYT
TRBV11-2,ATQGGGGDTQY
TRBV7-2,ASKGYGNQPQH
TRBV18,ASSPWDSENEKLF
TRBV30,AWTSGINEQF
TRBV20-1,SASRGGWSEQY
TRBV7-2,ASSSGVNEQF
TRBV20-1,SARGAARSYNEQF
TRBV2,ASSKEGQGGPQH
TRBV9,ASSGVGTSGFVEQF
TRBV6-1,ASRAGDTQY
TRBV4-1,ASSQAWGNTGELF
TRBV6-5,ASSYSGGQGASNEQF
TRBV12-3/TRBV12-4,ASSFQPTGAFGYT
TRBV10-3,ATWEDSNQPQH
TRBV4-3,ASSQGGTGGSPLH
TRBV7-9,ASSYGFSYNEQF
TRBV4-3,ASSQEFLAGATNTGELF
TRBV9,ASSSLPNEQF
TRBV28,ASSLQARGAQY
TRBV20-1,SARGRGHQRKY
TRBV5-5,ASSPDAWSGANVLT
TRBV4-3,ASSQDGDQPQH
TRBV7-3,ASSSLLSNEQF
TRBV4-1,ASSQATVFSGYGYT
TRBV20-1,SAFRGGEGQY
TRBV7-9,ASSSTQGETQY
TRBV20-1,SATSGGVQETQY
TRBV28,ASAAGNQPQH
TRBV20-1,SASISGANVLT
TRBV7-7,ASSQRTSGTSGELF
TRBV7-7,ASSLEWGQPQH
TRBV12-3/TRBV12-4,ASSQPLDRGSFGYT
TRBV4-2,ASSQEPHSGSGNTIY
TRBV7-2,ASSSKVGQPQH
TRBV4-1,ASSQGRGNNSPLH
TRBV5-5,ASSLSQAVGYGYT
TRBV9,ASSVGGGNEKLF
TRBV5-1,ASSGRDRGTETQY
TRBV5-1,ASRPLVSKETQY
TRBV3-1,ASSQDRGLTKNIQY
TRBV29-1,SGRRGASFTDTQY
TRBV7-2,ASSLVAEAYNEQF
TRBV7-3,ASSQGTSGLYEQY
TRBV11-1,ASSLNRDRDGYT
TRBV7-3,ASRGAAQETQY